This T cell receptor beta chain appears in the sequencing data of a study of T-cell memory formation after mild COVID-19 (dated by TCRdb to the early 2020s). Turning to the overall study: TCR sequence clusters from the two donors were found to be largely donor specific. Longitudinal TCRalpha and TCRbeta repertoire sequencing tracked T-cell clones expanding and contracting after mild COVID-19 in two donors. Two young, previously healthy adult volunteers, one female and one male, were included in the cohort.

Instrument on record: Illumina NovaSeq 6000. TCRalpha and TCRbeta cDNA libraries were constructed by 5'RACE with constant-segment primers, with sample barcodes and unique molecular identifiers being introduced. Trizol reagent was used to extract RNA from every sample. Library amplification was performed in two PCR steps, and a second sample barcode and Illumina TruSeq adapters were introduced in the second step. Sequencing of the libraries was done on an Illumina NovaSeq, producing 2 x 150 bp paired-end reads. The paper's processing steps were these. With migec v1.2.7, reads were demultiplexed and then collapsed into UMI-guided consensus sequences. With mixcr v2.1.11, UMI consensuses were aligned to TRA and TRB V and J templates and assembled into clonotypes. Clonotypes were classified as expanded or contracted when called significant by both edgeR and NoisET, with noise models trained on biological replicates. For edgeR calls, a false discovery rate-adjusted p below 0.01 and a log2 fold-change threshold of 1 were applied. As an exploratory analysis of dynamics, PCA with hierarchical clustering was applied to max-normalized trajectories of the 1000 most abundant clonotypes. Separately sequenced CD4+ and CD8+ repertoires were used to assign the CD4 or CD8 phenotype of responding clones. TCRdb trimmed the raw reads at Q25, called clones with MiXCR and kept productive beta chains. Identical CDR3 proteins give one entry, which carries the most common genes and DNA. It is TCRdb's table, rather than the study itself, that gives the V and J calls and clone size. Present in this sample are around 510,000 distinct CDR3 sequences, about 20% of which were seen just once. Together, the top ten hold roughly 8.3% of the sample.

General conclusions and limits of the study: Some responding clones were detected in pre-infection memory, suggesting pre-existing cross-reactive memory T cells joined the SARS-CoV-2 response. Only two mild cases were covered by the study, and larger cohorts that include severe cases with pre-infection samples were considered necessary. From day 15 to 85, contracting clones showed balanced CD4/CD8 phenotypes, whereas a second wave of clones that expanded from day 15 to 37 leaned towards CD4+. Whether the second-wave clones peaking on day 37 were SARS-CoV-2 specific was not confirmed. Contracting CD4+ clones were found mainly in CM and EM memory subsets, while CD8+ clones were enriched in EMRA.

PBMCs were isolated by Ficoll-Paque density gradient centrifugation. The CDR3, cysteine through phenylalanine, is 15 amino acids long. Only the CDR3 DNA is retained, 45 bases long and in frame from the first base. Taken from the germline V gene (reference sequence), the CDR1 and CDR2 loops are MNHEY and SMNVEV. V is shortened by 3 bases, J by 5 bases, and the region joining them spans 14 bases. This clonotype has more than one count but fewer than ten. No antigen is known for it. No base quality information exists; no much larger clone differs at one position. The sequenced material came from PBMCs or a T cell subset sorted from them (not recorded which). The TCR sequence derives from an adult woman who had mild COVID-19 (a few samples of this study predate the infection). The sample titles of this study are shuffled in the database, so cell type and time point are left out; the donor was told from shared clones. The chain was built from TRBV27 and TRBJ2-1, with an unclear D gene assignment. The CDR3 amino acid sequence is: CASSFQPRRNNEQFF. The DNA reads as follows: TGTGCCAGCAGTTTTCAACCGCGCCGAAACAATGAGCAGTTCTTC.